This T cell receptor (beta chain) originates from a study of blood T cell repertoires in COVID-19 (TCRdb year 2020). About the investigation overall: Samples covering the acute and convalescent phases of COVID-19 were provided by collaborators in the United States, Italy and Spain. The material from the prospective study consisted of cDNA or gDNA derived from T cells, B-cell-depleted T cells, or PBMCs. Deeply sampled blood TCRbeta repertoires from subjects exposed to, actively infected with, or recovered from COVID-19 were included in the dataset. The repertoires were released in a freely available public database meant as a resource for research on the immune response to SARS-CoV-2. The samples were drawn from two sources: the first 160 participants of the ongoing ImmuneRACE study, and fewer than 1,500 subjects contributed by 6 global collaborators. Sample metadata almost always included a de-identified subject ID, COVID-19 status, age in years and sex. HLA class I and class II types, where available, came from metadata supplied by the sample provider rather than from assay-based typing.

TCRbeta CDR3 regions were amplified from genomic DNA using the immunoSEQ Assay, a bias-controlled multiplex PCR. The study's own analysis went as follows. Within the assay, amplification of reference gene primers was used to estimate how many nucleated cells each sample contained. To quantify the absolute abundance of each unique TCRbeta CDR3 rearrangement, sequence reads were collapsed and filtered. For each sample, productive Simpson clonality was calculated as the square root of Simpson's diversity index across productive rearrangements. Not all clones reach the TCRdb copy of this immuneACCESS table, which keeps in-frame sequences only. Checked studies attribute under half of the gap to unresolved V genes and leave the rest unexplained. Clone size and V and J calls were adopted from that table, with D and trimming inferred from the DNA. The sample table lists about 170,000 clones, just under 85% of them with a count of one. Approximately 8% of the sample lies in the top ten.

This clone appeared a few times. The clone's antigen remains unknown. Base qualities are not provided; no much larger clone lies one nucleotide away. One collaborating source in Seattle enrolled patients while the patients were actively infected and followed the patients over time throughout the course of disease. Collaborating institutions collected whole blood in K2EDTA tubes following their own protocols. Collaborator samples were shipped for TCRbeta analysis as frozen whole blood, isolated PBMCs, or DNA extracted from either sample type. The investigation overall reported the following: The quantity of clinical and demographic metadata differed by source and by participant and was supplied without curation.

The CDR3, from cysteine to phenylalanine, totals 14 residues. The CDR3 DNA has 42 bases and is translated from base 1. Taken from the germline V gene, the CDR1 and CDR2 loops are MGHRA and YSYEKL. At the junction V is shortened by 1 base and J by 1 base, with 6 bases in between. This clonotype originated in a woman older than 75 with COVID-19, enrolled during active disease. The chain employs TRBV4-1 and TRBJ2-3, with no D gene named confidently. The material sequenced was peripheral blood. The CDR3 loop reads CASSQAQGTDTQYF. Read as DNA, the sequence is TGCGCCAGCAGCCAAGCCCAGGGCACAGATACGCAGTATTTT.